Detailed here is one T cell receptor beta chain. It was with a sample-barcoded 5' primer and a J-beta primer mix that a second PCR of about 6 to 12 cycles was run. TCRdb ran MiXCR on the 5' RACE reads and lists one entry per CDR3 protein. The repertoire holds about 810,000 distinct CDR3 sequences, with about 36% as singletons. The CDR3 covers 16 residues. V was shortened by 4 bases and J by 1 base, with 17 bases between the two germline ends. CDR1 SEHNR and CDR2 FQNEAQ come from the germline V gene (reference sequence). The data are from a study of blood T cells in healthy people across ages. The sequence came from a man younger than 35 in good health. The V call is TRBV7-9, the J call TRBJ2-7; D may be TRBD1 or TRBD2 (5 bases each). Material: blood. The DNA for the CDR3 is TGTGCCAGCAGCTCATCTTGGGGGACCGAATCCTACGAGCAGTACTTC. Amino acids: CASSSSWGTESYEQYF. Combining the CDR3 with reference TRBV7-9 and TRBJ2-7 gives the whole variable domain DTGVSQNPRHKITKRGQNVTFRCDPISEHNRLYWYRQTLGQGPEFLTYFQNEAQLEKSRLLSDRFSAERPKGSFSTLEIQRTEQGDSAMYLCASSSSWGTESYEQYFGPGTRLTVT.